At least ten counts were recorded for the clone carrying this T cell receptor (beta chain). Its cognate antigen is unknown. This record belongs to a study of T-cell reconstitution after alpha-beta-depleted transplantation in children. Study-wide results and limits: TCRbeta diversity was high at day 60 in some patients (a result of surviving recipient T cells and thymic progenitors).

The CDR3 runs 15 residues. The V gene's germline CDR1 is SEHNR and CDR2 FQNEAQ (reference sequence). V gave up 5 bases and J gave up 0 bases; unmatched junction bases: 7. Library preparation (for TCRbeta) was performed with unique molecular identifiers. Via MiXCR, TCRdb re-called the PCR reads, giving one row per CDR3 protein. The sample records roughly 120,000 distinct CDR3 sequences, 9% to 12% being singletons. The source was PBMCs, collected before TCRalphabeta/CD19-depleted stem cell transplant. The TCR comes from a boy aged 2 to 10 with acute lymphoblastic leukemia, due to receive a stem cell transplant. The V gene is TRBV7-9, the J gene TRBJ2-7, with 7 bases matching TRBD2. CDR3 sequence: CASSPQTSLSYEQYF. The CDR3, as DNA: TGTGCCAGCAGCCCCCAGACTAGCCTCTCCTACGAGCAGTACTTC.